The 27 T cell receptor beta chains given below trace back to one sample, sequenced in a study of T cell changes during pregnancy in multiple sclerosis. The method was immunoSEQ multiplex PCR; TCRdb's version includes in-frame clones alone and lacks a portion of them. The table lists approximately 49,000 clones, over 75% of them singletons. The source was CD4+ T cells from peripheral blood mononuclear cells, collected in the second trimester of pregnancy. These receptor sequences come from a female donor with multiple sclerosis, enrolled in a pregnancy study.

The V gene is TRBV19, the J gene TRBJ1-5; 8 bases map to TRBD1. After removal of 4 bases from V and 4 bases from J, the junction contained 6 bases not matched to a gene. Germline V gene lookup returns CDR1 LNHDA and CDR2 SQIVND (reference sequence). This CDR3 region has 15 residues. CDR3 amino acids: CASSTAGGGNQPQHF. CDR3 DNA sequence: TGTGCCAGTAGTACCGCAGGGGGCGGAAATCAGCCCCAGCATTTT.

The chain is built from TRBV10-2 and TRBJ2-4; 7 nucleotides align to TRBD2. Per germline, CDR1 WSHSY and CDR2 SAAADI. Losses at the gene ends were 9 bases for V and 0 bases for J; bases not matched to a gene: 14. The CDR3 totals 17 residues. This CDR3 is CARGREMESLAKNIQYF. CDR3 DNA sequence: TGCGCCAGGGGGCGGGAGATGGAATCCTTAGCCAAAAACATTCAGTACTTC.

The rearrangement joins TRBV5-1 to TRBJ1-2, with 7 bases aligning to TRBD1. Germline loops: CDR1 SGHRS, CDR2 YFSETQ. This CDR3 spans 14 amino acids. V trimming: 4 bases; J trimming: 4 bases; junction bases outside the gene matches: 7. The CDR3 loop is CASSPGQESYGYTF. The CDR3 DNA follows: TGCGCCAGCAGCCCCGGACAGGAGTCCTATGGCTACACCTTC.

This sequence joins TRBV19 and TRBJ2-2; D is undetermined. This CDR3 is 16 amino acids long. V dropped 5 bases and J dropped 3 bases, with 16 bases sitting between them. Germline CDR1 LNHDA, CDR2 SQIVND (reference sequence). CDR3 sequence (DNA): TGTGCCAGTAGTCCCGAGCCAGCGTTGCACACCGGGGAGCTGTTTTTT. Protein sequence: CASSPEPALHTGELFF. Drawing the rest from reference TRBV19 and TRBJ2-2, the complete variable domain is DGGITQSPKYLFRKEGQNVTLSCEQNLNHDAMYWYRQDPGQGLRLIYYSQIVNDFQKGDIAEGYSVSREKKESFPLTVTSAQKNPTAFYLCASSPEPALHTGELFFGEGSRLTVL.

The V gene is TRBV12-5, the J gene TRBJ1-1; D uncertain. Germline V CDR1 and CDR2: LGHNT, FRNRAP. The CDR3 has 15 residues. Trimming removed 0 bases at V and 0 bases at J, with 8 bases between. The CDR3 protein is CASGLVAGMNTEAFF. The DNA for the CDR3 is TGTGCTAGTGGTTTGGTAGCGGGCATGAACACTGAAGCTTTCTTT.

The CDR3 loop is CASSKVGQGPGELFF. The CDR3 bases are TGTGCCAGCAGCAAGGTCGGACAGGGCCCCGGGGAGCTGTTTTTT. The chain has TRBV5-4 and TRBJ2-2, with 8 bases fitting TRBD1. Trimming cost V 4 bases and J 6 bases; bases outside gene matches: 8. Germline CDR1 is SGHNT and CDR2 is YYREEE (reference sequence). The CDR3 totals 15 residues. The variable domain in full, completed from reference TRBV5-4 and TRBJ2-2, reads ETGVTQSPTHLIKTRGQQVTLRCSSQSGHNTVSWYQQALGQGPQFIFQYYREEENGRGNFPPRFSGLQFPNYSSELNVNALELDDSALYLCASSKVGQGPGELFFGEGSRLTVL.

V gene TRBV5-1 combines with J gene TRBJ2-7, with 9 bases matching TRBD1. The CDR3 is 15 amino acids. CDR1 and CDR2 from the germline V gene are SGHRS and YFSETQ. V shed 4 bases, J shed 4 bases, and the junction held 9 bases outside the gene matches. The CDR3 sequence is CASSPGTGITYEQYF. The CDR3 DNA sequence: TGCGCCAGCAGCCCCGGGACAGGGATCACATACGAGCAGTACTTC.

The V and J genes are TRBV7-9 and TRBJ2-5, with 7 bases fitting TRBD1. Unmatched junction bases numbered 2, after V lost 1 base and J lost 0 bases. CDR3 length equals 15 residues. Germline V lookup: CDR1 SEHNR, CDR2 FQNEAQ (reference sequence). The CDR3 loop is CASSLETGYQETQYF. For the CDR3, the DNA is TGTGCCAGCAGCTTAGAGACAGGGTACCAAGAGACCCAGTACTTC. Using reference TRBV7-9 and TRBJ2-5 for the parts outside the CDR3, the full variable domain is DTGVSQNPRHKITKRGQNVTFRCDPISEHNRLYWYRQTLGQGPEFLTYFQNEAQLEKSRLLSDRFSAERPKGSFSTLEIQRTEQGDSAMYLCASSLETGYQETQYFGPGTRLLVL.

V gene TRBV19 combines with J gene TRBJ2-6; TRBD2 matches at 10 bases. CDR1 is LNHDA and CDR2 is SQIVND in the germline V gene (reference sequence). V was pared by 4 bases and J by 0 bases, with 3 bases of the junction left unmatched. CDR3 length equals 17 residues. The CDR3 is CASSRLAGSSGANVLTF. The CDR3 bases are TGTGCCAGTAGTAGACTAGCGGGTTCCTCTGGGGCCAACGTCCTGACTTTC.

The rearrangement links TRBV20-1 to TRBJ2-7; D call uncertain. The V end was cut by 6 bases, the J end by 2 bases, with 5 bases between. Germline loops: CDR1 DFQATT, CDR2 SNEGSKA (reference sequence). CDR3 length equals 10 residues. CDR3 region: CSATPYEQYF. CDR3 nucleotides: TGCAGTGCCACTCCCTACGAGCAGTACTTC.

Points on this clone: Other DNA sequences in this specimen translate into the identical CDR3. Written as DNA, the CDR3 is TGTGCCAGCTCACCGGGGACTAGCGGGAGGGAGACCCAGTACTTC. Translated: CASSPGTSGRETQYF. V is TRBV18 and J is TRBJ2-5; the match to TRBD2 covers 15 bases. CDR1 and CDR2 (germline): KGHSH, LQKENI. The CDR3 has 15 amino acids. V gave up 3 bases and J gave up 5 bases; unmatched junction bases: 1. The full variable domain, with the rest looked up from reference TRBV18 and TRBJ2-5, is NAGVMQNPRHLVRRRGQEARLRCSPMKGHSHVYWYRQLPEEGLKFMVYLQKENIIDESGMPKERFSAEFPKEGPSILRIQQVVRGDSAAYFCASSPGTSGRETQYFGPGTRLLVL.

This clone came up once. The rearrangement links TRBV19 to TRBJ2-1; TRBD2 aligns across 11 bases. This CDR3 is built from 15 residues. V gave up 7 bases and J gave up 2 bases; unmatched junction bases: 4. Germline lookup yields CDR1 LNHDA and CDR2 SQIVND (reference sequence). CDR3 amino acids: CASTVAGGPYNEQFF. CDR3 nucleotides: TGTGCCAGTACCGTAGCGGGAGGGCCCTACAATGAGCAGTTCTTC.

Comment on this clone: A read error may account for a junction end that differs from germline. The chain joins TRBV28 to TRBJ1-4, with a possible D match to TRBD1 (5 bases). The germline V gene has CDR1 MDHEN and CDR2 SYDVKM. This CDR3 spans 12 amino acids. The CDR3 is CASSSRDRFNIF. In DNA, the CDR3 is TGTGCCAGCAGTTCACGCGACAGATTTAATATTTTT.

The V and J genes are TRBV6-5 and TRBJ2-7; 7 bases are shared with TRBD2. The ends lost 0 bases at V and 2 bases at J; junction bases unmatched: 4. The CDR3 has 15 amino acids. Germline loops: CDR1 MNHEY, CDR2 SVGAGI. The CDR3: CASSYSHLAAYEQYF. The DNA for the CDR3 is TGTGCCAGCAGTTACTCGCATCTAGCGGCCTACGAGCAGTACTTC.

The rearrangement joins TRBV19 to TRBJ1-2; D might be TRBD1 (6 bases). The CDR3 sequence is 15 residues long. The ends were cut back, 7 bases at V and 0 bases at J, with 15 bases in the middle. CDR1 is LNHDA, CDR2 SQIVND, per germline (reference sequence). In nucleotides, the CDR3 is TGTGCCAGTAAACCTGACAGGTCAGCTAACTATGGCTACACCTTC. This translates into CASKPDRSANYGYTF. Full variable domain (rest looked up from reference TRBV19 and TRBJ1-2): DGGITQSPKYLFRKEGQNVTLSCEQNLNHDAMYWYRQDPGQGLRLIYYSQIVNDFQKGDIAEGYSVSREKKESFPLTVTSAQKNPTAFYLCASKPDRSANYGYTFGSGTRLTVV.

The V gene is TRBV7-6, the J gene TRBJ2-7; D call uncertain. The CDR3 consists of 16 residues. Trimming took off 1 base at V and 3 bases at J, with 16 bases between the two ends. In germline, CDR1 is SGHVS, CDR2 FNYEAQ. CDR3 loop: CASSLGGGARVYEQYF. In DNA form, the CDR3 reads TGTGCCAGCAGCTTAGGCGGCGGAGCCCGTGTCTACGAGCAGTACTTC.

The CDR3 loop reads CASSDNRGQLKAFF. The CDR3 nucleotides are TGTGCCAGCAGCGATAACAGGGGGCAGTTGAAAGCTTTCTTT. The chain combines TRBV7-9 with TRBJ1-1; 9 bases agree with TRBD1. Losses at the gene ends were 5 bases for V and 9 bases for J; bases not matched to a gene: 10. Germline values: CDR1 SEHNR, CDR2 FQNEAQ (reference sequence). CDR3 length equals 14 residues.

This clone was detected once. The rearrangement joins TRBV9 to TRBJ2-7; TRBD1 is a possible D gene (5 bases). V lost 0 bases, J lost 1 base, and 14 bases lay in between. CDR1 and CDR2 (germline): SGDLS, YYNGEE. This CDR3 contains 16 residues. CDR3 DNA sequence: TGTGCCAGCAGCGTAGCGCAGGGAAGGGGATCCTACGAGCAGTACTTC. It encodes CASSVAQGRGSYEQYF. Full variable domain (outside the CDR3, taken from reference TRBV9 and TRBJ2-7): DSGVTQTPKHLITATGQRVTLRCSPRSGDLSVYWYQQSLDQGLQFLIQYYNGEERAKGNILERFSAQQFPDLHSELNLSSLELGDSALYFCASSVAQGRGSYEQYFGPGTRLTVT.

This chain joins TRBV10-3 and TRBJ2-7; the match to TRBD1 covers 8 bases. The ends lost 0 bases at V and 3 bases at J; junction bases unmatched: 1. The CDR3 has 14 residues. Germline CDR1 ENHRY, CDR2 SYGVKD. The CDR3 is CAISESTGDYEQYF. The CDR3 coding sequence is TGTGCCATCAGTGAGTCGACAGGGGACTACGAGCAGTACTTC.

The chain couples TRBV5-1 to TRBJ1-4, with TRBD1 matching over 7 bases. Germline V gene lookup returns CDR1 SGHRS and CDR2 YFSETQ. Trimming cost V 5 bases and J 4 bases; bases outside gene matches: 2. The CDR3 has 13 residues. CDR3 sequence (DNA): TGCGCCAGCAGGGGGACAGTTAATGAAAAACTGTTTTTT. As protein: CASRGTVNEKLFF.

The J gene is TRBJ2-3, the V gene TRBV18, with TRBD2 matching over 13 bases. Germline trimming cut 3 bases from V and 4 bases from J; bases unmatched to any gene: 4. Looked up from germline, CDR1 is KGHSH and CDR2 is LQKENI. This CDR3 spans 16 amino acids. DNA of the CDR3: TGTGCCAGCTCACCGACTACTAGCGGGAGGGCAGATACGCAGTATTTT. It is translated as CASSPTTSGRADTQYF.

This CDR3 reads CASSFSVSSYEQYF. CDR3 bases: TGTGCCAGCAGCTTTAGCGTATCTTCCTACGAGCAGTACTTC. This chain links TRBV7-6 with TRBJ2-7, with D tentatively TRBD2 (5 bases). The CDR3 runs to 14 residues. The germline V gene encodes CDR1 SGHVS and CDR2 FNYEAQ. V dropped 3 bases and J dropped 1 base, with 10 bases sitting between them.

This clone was seen just once. In DNA, the CDR3 is TGTGCTAGTGGTTTGGTACCTCGGTCGAATGAGCAGTTCTTC. Translated: CASGLVPRSNEQFF. The chain is built from TRBV12-5 and TRBJ2-1; D uncertain. Germline CDR1 reads LGHNT; CDR2 reads FRNRAP. Between the trimmed V and J ends, which lost 0 bases and 7 bases, there was a span of 10 bases. CDR3 length equals 14 residues.

There are a few counts of this clone. The gene calls are TRBV5-4 and TRBJ2-7; 10 bases line up with TRBD2. The CDR3 is made up of 16 amino acids. Germline-derived CDR1 and CDR2 are SGHNT and YYREEE (reference sequence). The trim removed 4 bases at V and 6 bases at J, leaving 13 bases unmatched. The CDR3 coding sequence is TGTGCCAGCAGCCACCCCGCCAGCGGGAGGGGGGCCGAGCAGTACTTC. It yields the protein CASSHPASGRGAEQYF. The full variable domain, in which reference TRBV5-4 and TRBJ2-7 provide the parts outside the CDR3, is ETGVTQSPTHLIKTRGQQVTLRCSSQSGHNTVSWYQQALGQGPQFIFQYYREEENGRGNFPPRFSGLQFPNYSSELNVNALELDDSALYLCASSHPASGRGAEQYFGPGTRLTVT.

The CDR3 loop is CASSSQTSGGGSYEQYF. DNA of the CDR3: TGTGCCAGCAGCTCGCAGACTAGCGGGGGAGGCTCCTACGAGCAGTACTTC. V and J are TRBV7-2 and TRBJ2-7, with 12 bases matching TRBD2. Trimming cost V 4 bases and J 0 bases; bases outside gene matches: 7. Germline CDR1 reads SGHTA; CDR2 reads FQGNSA. The CDR3 runs 17 residues. The full variable domain, completed using reference TRBV7-2 and TRBJ2-7, is GAGVSQSPSNKVTEKGKDVELRCDPISGHTALYWYRQSLGQGLEFLIYFQGNSAPDKSGLPSDRFSAERTGGSVSTLTIQRTQQEDSAVYLCASSSQTSGGGSYEQYFGPGTRLTVT.

This clone was recorded a few times. The rearrangement links TRBV21-1 to TRBJ2-2; the table's D call of TRBD2 was not tested on the DNA. TRBV21-1 constitutes a pseudogene. The CDR3 contains 14 residues. The CDR3 nucleotides are TGTGCCAGCAGCCTTGGGGGGGATTCCGGGGAGCTGTTTTTT. Translation gives CASSLGGDSGELFF.

The rearrangement uses TRBV7-9 and TRBJ1-2, with D perhaps matching TRBD1 (6 bases). Trimming removed 1 base from V and 5 bases from J, with 20 bases in between. This CDR3 spans 17 amino acids. Looked up from germline, CDR1 is SEHNR and CDR2 is FQNEAQ (reference sequence). The CDR3 spells CASSLGGGDNKGYGYTF. As DNA, the CDR3 is TGTGCCAGCAGCTTAGGAGGGGGGGACAACAAGGGTTATGGCTACACCTTC.